One and the same sample provided the 21 T cell receptor beta chains below, sequenced in a study of CD8 T cells in Susac syndrome. RNA totalling roughly 0.45 to 1 ug underwent reverse transcription with random hexamers. TCRdb called the immunoSEQ multiplex PCR reads again in MiXCR, with one record for every CDR3 protein. The sample has approximately 270,000 distinct CDR3 sequences; 90% to 95% are singletons. The specimen sequenced was CD4+ T cells from PBMCs. The receptors come from a human donor with multiple sclerosis.

This chain uses TRBV30 with TRBJ1-1; the D is unclear. The ends were cut back, 4 bases at V and 4 bases at J, with 10 bases in the middle. CDR3 length: 12 residues. CDR1 is GTSNPN and CDR2 is SVGIG in the germline V gene (reference sequence). The DNA for the CDR3 is TGTGCCTGGATGTCGTGGGGCACTGAAGCTTTCTTT. The encoded protein is CAWMSWGTEAFF.

The chain combines TRBV11-2 with TRBJ2-7; D gene unclear. This CDR3 spans 14 amino acids. Germline V gene data show CDR1 as SGHAT and CDR2 as FQNNGV. Trimming removed 4 bases at V and 3 bases at J, with 13 bases between. For the CDR3, the DNA is TGTGCCAGCAGCTCCCTACTCCTCCTCTACGAGCAGTACTTC. It encodes CASSSLLLLYEQYF. The complete variable domain, with remaining parts taken from reference TRBV11-2 and TRBJ2-7, reads EAGVAQSPRYKIIEKRQSVAFWCNPISGHATLYWYQQILGQGPKLLIQFQNNGVVDDSQLPKDRFSAERLKGVDSTLKIQPAKLEDSAVYLCASSSLLLLYEQYFGPGTRLTVT.

V is TRBV12-3 or TRBV12-4 and J is TRBJ1-1, with a weak D call TRBD1 (5 bases). V lost 6 bases to trimming and J lost 5 bases, with 19 bases between them. The CDR3 is 15 residues long. The CDR3 nucleotides are TGTGCCAGCAGGCGTGAGGCGGGGCGAATGACTGAAGCTTTCTTT. This encodes CASRREAGRMTEAFF.

In DNA, the CDR3 is TGCGCCAGCAGCTTGGGTGTAGAATCACCCCTCCACTTT. This encodes CASSLGVESPLHF. The chain uses TRBV5-1 and TRBJ1-6, with no clear D. Trimming took off 0 bases at V and 10 bases at J, with 8 bases between the two ends. Germline CDR1 and CDR2: SGHRS and YFSETQ. This CDR3 spans 13 amino acids.

The chain has TRBV20-1 and TRBJ2-5; D ambiguous. This CDR3 has 11 residues. With 2 bases removed from V and 4 bases from J, the gap between germline ends came to 5 bases. From germline, CDR1 is DFQATT and CDR2 SNEGSKA (reference sequence). For the CDR3, the DNA is TGCAGTGCTAGATTTGCAGAGACCCAGTACTTC. Its protein is CSARFAETQYF.

The sample holds one count of this clonotype. The chain recombines TRBV10-3 with TRBJ1-6; weak D call: TRBD1 (5 bases). Between the trimmed V and J ends, which lost 6 bases and 8 bases, there was a span of 20 bases. The CDR3 is 16 amino acids. The V gene's germline CDR1 is ENHRY and CDR2 SYGVKD. This chain's CDR3 is CAISGHVTEGYSPLHF. The CDR3 DNA is TGTGCCATCAGCGGGCATGTGACAGAGGGCTATTCACCCCTCCACTTT.

The V and J genes are TRBV15 and TRBJ2-7, with TRBD2 identical over 9 bases. J was trimmed by 6 bases and V by 9 bases; bases with no gene match: 12. The CDR3 sequence is 14 residues long. Germline V CDR1 and CDR2: LNHNV, YYDKDF (reference sequence). The CDR3 protein is CATSPGGRVGEQYF. The CDR3 DNA reads as TGTGCCACTTCCCCAGGCGGGAGGGTTGGCGAGCAGTACTTC.

In its sample, this clonotype was seen once. V usage is TRBV12-3 or TRBV12-4 and J usage is TRBJ2-5; D perhaps matches TRBD1 (7 bases). The length of the CDR3 is 15 residues. Trimming removed 7 bases at V and 2 bases at J, with 17 bases between. The CDR3 reads CASIRDSGQQETQYF. The DNA for the CDR3 is TGTGCCAGCATACGGGACTCGGGACAGCAAGAGACCCAGTACTTC.

The rearrangement joins TRBV10-3 to TRBJ2-7; 8 nucleotides line up with TRBD2. After removal of 10 bases from V and 5 bases from J, the junction contained 10 bases not matched to a gene. Looked up from germline, CDR1 is ENHRY and CDR2 is SYGVKD. The CDR3 extends over 13 amino acids. CDR3 loop: CATRAGLGDEQYV. The CDR3 DNA follows: TGTGCCACCAGGGCGGGACTAGGGGACGAGCAGTACGTC.

The chain links TRBV30 to TRBJ2-5; D uncertain. This CDR3 comprises 14 residues. The germline V and J ends were trimmed by 2 bases and 1 base, with 11 bases remaining between them. Germline assignment: CDR1 GTSNPN and CDR2 SVGIG (reference sequence). In DNA form, the CDR3 reads TGTGCCTGGAGTCCCGGTCGCGGCCAAGAGACCCAGTACTTC. Its translation: CAWSPGRGQETQYF.

The V gene is TRBV12-3 or TRBV12-4, the J gene TRBJ2-2, with D perhaps TRBD1 or TRBD2 (6 bases each). The germline V and J ends were trimmed by 7 bases and 4 bases, with 13 bases remaining between them. The CDR3 runs to 14 residues. The CDR3 spells CASNRGGITGELFF. The CDR3 DNA reads TGTGCCAGCAACCGAGGGGGGATCACCGGGGAGCTGTTTTTT.

The chain recombines TRBV5-4 with TRBJ2-3; no firm D call. CDR3 size: 14 residues. V was trimmed by 0 bases and J by 7 bases, leaving 12 bases between them. Germline V lookup: CDR1 SGHNT, CDR2 YYREEE (reference sequence). CDR3 DNA sequence: TGTGCCAGCAGCTTGGCGGAGAGCGTTCATACGCAGTATTTT. Protein sequence: CASSLAESVHTQYF.

The rearrangement joins TRBV9 to TRBJ2-6; 11 nucleotides match TRBD1. The CDR3 is made up of 19 amino acids. The germline gives CDR1 SGDLS, CDR2 YYNGEE. V was clipped by 4 bases and J by 1 base; unmatched bases: 10. The CDR3 loop is CASSKKAGTGGSGANVLTF. As DNA, the CDR3 is TGTGCCAGCAGCAAAAAAGCCGGGACAGGGGGTTCTGGGGCCAACGTCCTGACTTTC.

The chain joins TRBV6-4 to TRBJ1-2, with D possibly TRBD1 on 6 matching bases. Looked up from germline, CDR1 is MRHNA and CDR2 is SNTAGT. This CDR3 has 14 amino acids. V was trimmed by 4 bases and J by 5 bases, leaving 14 bases between them. CDR3 coding DNA: TGTGCCAGCAGTGGGCAGGGGAGAAGGTATGGCTACACCTTC. Translation gives CASSGQGRRYGYTF.

The J gene is TRBJ2-3, the V gene TRBV9, with 7 bases identical to TRBD2. The trim removed 2 bases at V and 5 bases at J, leaving 8 bases unmatched. Germline CDR1 SGDLS, CDR2 YYNGEE. This CDR3 is built from 15 residues. The CDR3 sequence is CASSVKAGRVDTQYF. In DNA form, the CDR3 reads TGTGCCAGCAGCGTGAAAGCGGGACGGGTAGATACGCAGTATTTT.

The chain carries TRBV5-6 and TRBJ2-3; no clear D. Germline V CDR1 and CDR2: SGHDT, YYEEEE. The CDR3 sequence is 16 residues long. Trimming left V 0 bases short and J 2 bases short, with 13 bases between. CDR3 sequence (DNA): TGTGCCAGCAGCTTGGGACCAGGACGGACCACAGATACGCAGTATTTT. It codes for CASSLGPGRTTDTQYF.

The chain uses TRBV5-1 and TRBJ2-1; TRBD1 matches 9 bases. There are 15 residues in the CDR3. Per germline, CDR1 SGHRS and CDR2 YFSETQ. The V gene end was trimmed by 4 bases and the J gene end by 6 bases; junction bases not matched to a gene: 8. CDR3 sequence: CASSPPGQGSNEQFF. CDR3 sequence (DNA): TGCGCCAGCAGCCCACCGGGACAGGGAAGCAATGAGCAGTTCTTC.

The V and J genes are TRBV29-1 and TRBJ1-5, with TRBD1 matching over 7 bases. This CDR3 has 16 amino acids. V was clipped by 6 bases and J by 1 base; unmatched bases: 12. Germline CDR1 is SQVTM and CDR2 is ANQGSEA. The CDR3 spells CSVTIAGDRSNQPQHF. CDR3 DNA: TGCAGCGTCACCATAGCCGGGGACAGAAGCAATCAGCCCCAGCATTTT.

This rearrangement joins TRBV6-5 to TRBJ1-2; no definite D call. Trimming left V 2 bases short and J 0 bases short, with 10 bases between. The CDR3 has 15 residues. From germline, CDR1 is MNHEY and CDR2 SVGAGI. Written as DNA, the CDR3 is TGTGCCAGCAGTTACGGGCTGAACACTAACTATGGCTACACCTTC. Its protein is CASSYGLNTNYGYTF.

The chain uses TRBV20-1 and TRBJ2-7, with no clear D. The CDR3 extends over 11 amino acids. The V gene lost 5 bases and the J gene lost 4 bases, with 9 bases spanning the gap. Germline CDR1 and CDR2: DFQATT and SNEGSKA (reference sequence). CDR3 sequence (DNA): TGCAGTGCTGGCCCCCTATACGAGCAGTACTTC. Its protein is CSAGPLYEQYF.

A remark on this clonotype: The DNA is omitted, as the CDR3 cannot be located on it reliably, and the CDR3 follows TCRdb's listing. The chain is built from TRBV9 and TRBJ1-1; the D call TRBD1 from the table was never checked on the DNA. The CDR3 spans 13 amino acids, including both terminal residues. Germline CDR1 reads SGDLS; CDR2 reads YYNGEE. The CDR3: CASSVGGGTEALF.